What follows are 13 T cell receptor beta chains derived from one specimen sequenced in a study of T cells after yellow fever vaccination. MiXCR was run by TCRdb on the 5' RACE reads, yielding one entry per CDR3 protein. There are about 240,000 distinct CDR3 sequences in the sample; 3.6% occur only once, and about a fifth lies in the top ten. Sequenced here: PBMCs, sampled 15 days after the yellow fever booster vaccination. All receptors derive from a young man who received the YFV17D yellow fever vaccine.

This clonotype was observed at least ten times. The chain links TRBV29-1 to TRBJ2-2; D uncertain. The CDR3 has 13 residues. Germline lookup yields CDR1 SQVTM and CDR2 ANQGSEA. The germline V and J ends were trimmed by 1 base and 4 bases, with 7 bases remaining between them. The CDR3 loop reads CSVEAHRTGELFF. The CDR3 region has the DNA TGCAGCGTTGAAGCCCACCGCACCGGGGAGCTGTTTTTT.

In its sample, this clonotype was seen a few times. V gene TRBV5-6 combines with J gene TRBJ1-6; D call uncertain. This CDR3 has 13 residues. V lost 1 base and J lost 14, with 13 bases in between. The germline CDR1 and CDR2 sequences are SGHDT and YYEEEE. In nucleotides, the CDR3 is TGTGCCAGCAGCTTGTGGTCGGGTATCGCCCTCCACTTT. It codes for CASSLWSGIALHF.

In this sample, this clonotype turned up many times. The V gene is TRBV9, the J gene TRBJ2-2; unclear D gene. This CDR3 is built from 15 residues. Looked up from germline, CDR1 is SGDLS and CDR2 is YYNGEE. Between the trimmed V and J ends, which lost 4 bases and 2 bases, there was a span of 12 bases. The CDR3 protein is CASSTWADNTGELFF. The CDR3 bases are TGTGCCAGCAGCACCTGGGCAGATAACACCGGGGAGCTGTTTTTT.

In its sample, this clonotype was seen many times. The chain links TRBV4-1 to TRBJ2-7; 11 nucleotides agree with TRBD2. The CDR3 spans 15 residues. Germline V gives CDR1 MGHRA, CDR2 YSYEKL. The J segment lost 2 bases and the V segment lost 8 bases, leaving 8 bases of the junction unmatched. CDR3 region: CASRLLAGATYEQYV. Written as DNA, the CDR3 is TGCGCCAGCCGATTACTAGCGGGGGCTACCTACGAGCAGTACGTC.

Ten or more counts support this clonotype. This rearrangement joins TRBV7-2 to TRBJ2-3; D is possibly TRBD1 or TRBD2 (5 bases each). The CDR3 contains 13 residues. Trimming took off 6 bases at V and 2 bases at J, with 9 bases between the two ends. In germline, CDR1 is SGHTA, CDR2 FQGNSA. The CDR3 spells CASSRDLTDTQYF. Here the CDR3 DNA reads TGTGCCAGCAGTCGGGACCTCACAGATACGCAGTATTTT.

This clonotype was recorded at least ten times. The chain joins TRBV12-5 to TRBJ1-3; D uncertain. The CDR3 totals 16 residues. From germline, CDR1 is LGHNT and CDR2 FRNRAP. With 5 bases removed from V and 0 bases from J, the gap between germline ends came to 14 bases. The CDR3 DNA is TGTGCTAGTGGTAAAGCGTGGGAACCCTCTGGAAACACCATATATTTT. Its translation: CASGKAWEPSGNTIYF.

This clonotype was detected ten times or more. The chain combines TRBV5-4 with TRBJ1-1; D gene unclear. CDR1 and CDR2 from the germline V gene are SGHNT and YYREEE (reference sequence). V was shortened by 0 bases and J by 3 bases, with 24 bases between the two germline ends. The CDR3 contains 19 residues. The CDR3: CASSLGSFLAPRADTEAFF. CDR3 coding DNA: TGTGCCAGCAGCTTGGGCTCCTTCTTAGCACCAAGGGCGGACACTGAAGCTTTCTTT.

This clonotype has more than one count but fewer than ten. V and J are TRBV20-1 and TRBJ1-5; D may be TRBD1 (6 bases). CDR1 DFQATT and CDR2 SNEGSKA come from the germline V gene (reference sequence). With 4 bases removed from V and 4 bases from J, the gap between germline ends came to 20 bases. The CDR3 length is 16 residues. The CDR3 nucleotides are TGCAGTGCTACAGATCAGGGGAAAATAAGGAATCAGCCCCAGCATTTT. Translating gives CSATDQGKIRNQPQHF.

This clonotype was seen at least ten times. The CDR3 nucleotides read TGTGCCAGTAGTATCCGGGACACTCTGCGTTCGAGGTACGAGCAGTACGTC. This sequence encodes CASSIRDTLRSRYEQYV. The J gene is TRBJ2-7, the V gene TRBV19; D may be TRBD1 (6 bases). The CDR3 covers 17 residues. Trimming stripped 3 bases from V and 4 bases from J, with 22 bases between. The germline V gene encodes CDR1 LNHDA and CDR2 SQIVND (reference sequence).

This clonotype was recorded many times. The V gene is TRBV5-4, the J gene TRBJ2-1; weak D call: TRBD2 (6 bases). The length of the CDR3 is 16 residues. Germline values: CDR1 SGHNT, CDR2 YYREEE (reference sequence). The germline V and J ends were trimmed by 0 bases and 0 bases, with 10 bases remaining between them. The CDR3 loop reads CASSLGGVRSYNEQFF. In nucleotides, the CDR3 is TGTGCCAGCAGCTTGGGGGGGGTACGCTCCTACAATGAGCAGTTCTTC.

This clonotype was seen at least ten times. CDR3 nucleotides: TGTGCCAGCAGCGTAATAGCGGGGCCGAAAGAGACCCAGTACTTC. Translation gives CASSVIAGPKETQYF. The genes are TRBV9 and TRBJ2-5; 8 nucleotides agree with TRBD2. This CDR3 is 15 amino acids long. CDR1 SGDLS and CDR2 YYNGEE come from the germline V gene. Losses at the gene ends were 1 base for V and 3 bases for J; bases not matched to a gene: 5.

At least ten counts were recorded for this clonotype. The J gene is TRBJ2-5, the V gene TRBV7-8; D possibly matches TRBD1 or TRBD2 (8 bases each). This CDR3 has 15 residues. V gave up 3 bases and J gave up 4 bases, with 15 bases separating them. Germline V lookup: CDR1 SGHVS, CDR2 FQNEAQ. CDR3 amino acids: CASSLQGAGGETQYF. The DNA of the CDR3 is TGTGCCAGCAGCTTGCAGGGGGCGGGAGGAGAGACCCAGTACTTC.

Ten or more counts support this clonotype. V and J are TRBV5-1 and TRBJ2-7, with unresolved D. CDR1 is SGHRS, CDR2 YFSETQ, per germline. V lost 0 bases and J lost 3, with 7 bases in between. The CDR3 contains 13 residues. The chain's CDR3 is CASSLVKGYEQYF. CDR3 nucleotide sequence: TGCGCCAGCAGCTTGGTGAAAGGCTACGAGCAGTACTTC.